These T cell receptor beta chains were read from a single sample in a study of T-cell reconstitution after alpha-beta-depleted transplantation in children. A single record per CDR3 protein comes from TCRdb applying MiXCR to the PCR reads. The repertoire has some 400,000 distinct CDR3 sequences, roughly 22% of them found once; the top ten carry over 3.5%. Source: PBMCs from the stem cell graft donor, taken from the stem cell graft. All receptors come from a human donor who donated a stem cell graft to a child with acute myeloid leukemia. Both conserved end residues are part of each CDR3. Each record gives: D gene, J gene, clone size, V gene, CDR3 DNA, CDR3 protein. The D gene is left open where the match is weak. The size field is filled for only some rows; it gives once, few, many or a size class.

>NA|TRBJ2-7|NA|TRBV20-1
TGCAGTGCTCCCTCGGCTAGCGTTAGCTCCTACGAGCAGTACTTC
CSAPSASVSSYEQYF
>TRBD1|TRBJ1-1|few|TRBV18
TGTGCCAGCTCACCGGGACAGAAGGTGAACACTGAAGCTTTCTTT
CASSPGQKVNTEAFF
>TRBD1|TRBJ1-1|NA|TRBV28
TGTGCCAGCAAGGGACAGGGAGACACTGAAGCTTTCTTT
CASKGQGDTEAFF
>TRBD2|TRBJ2-7|NA|TRBV4-1
TGCGCCAGCAGCCAGGGGAGCGGGGCCTCCTACGAGCAGTACTTC
CASSQGSGASYEQYF
>NA|TRBJ1-2|few|TRBV25-1
TGTGCCAGCAGTGAATCGGGGGGAACCGGCTATGGCTACACCTTC
CASSESGGTGYGYTF
>TRBD1|TRBJ1-2|NA|TRBV20-1
TGCAGTGCTAGAAAAGCAGAGAGAGGACAGGGCTATGGCTACACCTTC
CSARKAERGQGYGYTF
>TRBD2|TRBJ2-2|many|TRBV29-1
TGCAGCGTTCGGGAGGAGAGCGGGGAGCTGTTTTTT
CSVREESGELFF
>NA|TRBJ2-2|many|TRBV12-3/TRBV12-4
TGTGCCAGCAGTTTTCAGGGATCGAACACCGGGGAGCTGTTTTTT
CASSFQGSNTGELFF
>TRBD2|TRBJ2-1|few|TRBV20-1
TGCTGTGCTAGAGATCGAGGGACTAGCGGGAGAGTCGATGAGCAGTTCTTC
CCARDRGTSGRVDEQFF
>NA|TRBJ1-1|many|TRBV25-1
TGTGCCAGCAGTGACTCGACCGTGGCGGGTGGTGAGGCTTTCTTT
CASSDSTVAGGEAFF
>TRBD1|TRBJ1-4|few|TRBV29-1
TGCAGCGTGGGACAGGGAGGGGGGAAACTGTTTTTT
CSVGQGGGKLFF
>NA|TRBJ2-3|NA|TRBV3-1
TGTGCCAGCAGCCAAGCGTCATACACAGATACGCAGTATTTT
CASSQASYTDTQYF
>NA|TRBJ2-1|NA|TRBV12-3/TRBV12-4
TGTGCCAGCAGTAGCCGCCTAAACGGGCCCTACAATGAGCAGTTCTTC
CASSSRLNGPYNEQFF
>NA|TRBJ1-1|NA|TRBV5-1
TGCGCCAGCAGCTTGGTTTCCAAGGAACTGAGGAACACTGAAGCTTTCTTT
CASSLVSKELRNTEAFF
>TRBD1|TRBJ2-1|many|TRBV29-1
TGCAGCGTCGGGACAGCCCGTAATGAGCAGTTCTTC
CSVGTARNEQFF
>TRBD1|TRBJ2-1|NA|TRBV11-2
TGTGCCAGCAGCGCCCGGACAGGGGTGGGTGAGCAGTTCTTC
CASSARTGVGEQFF
>TRBD2|TRBJ2-1|NA|TRBV27
TGTGCCAGCAGTCCCCCCCAGGGACTAGCGTTCAATGAGCAGTTCTTC
CASSPPQGLAFNEQFF
>NA|TRBJ1-6|NA|TRBV20-1
TGCAGTGCTAGAGAAGAGGGAAGCTCCTATAATTCACCCCTCCACTTT
CSAREEGSSYNSPLHF
>TRBD2|TRBJ2-7|NA|TRBV2
TGTGCCAGCAGTGATTATGGCGGGACTATGAACGAGCAGTACTTC
CASSDYGGTMNEQYF
>NA|TRBJ1-2|NA|TRBV9
TGTGCCAGCAGCGTAGGTTGGGGTAGGAACTATGGCTACACCTTC
CASSVGWGRNYGYTF
>NA|TRBJ2-7|few|TRBV15
TGTGCCACCAGCAGAGAGGTCATCTCCTACGAGCAGTACTTC
CATSREVISYEQYF
>NA|TRBJ2-1|many|TRBV7-2
TGTGCCAGCAGCTTAGATAGAGGGGCTTACAATGAGCAGTTCTTC
CASSLDRGAYNEQFF
>TRBD2|TRBJ2-1|few|TRBV30
TGTGCCTGGACCCCTGGGGGGGGTGAGCAGTTCTTC
CAWTPGGGEQFF
>NA|TRBJ2-4|NA|TRBV7-9
TGTGCCAGCGGACCGGCCAAAAACATTCAGTACTTC
CASGPAKNIQYF
>NA|TRBJ2-1|few|TRBV9
TGTGCCAGCAGCGTTCCAGGGGACACCTACTACAATGAGCAGTTCTTC
CASSVPGDTYYNEQFF
>TRBD2|TRBJ2-1|many|TRBV12-3/TRBV12-4
TGTGCCAGCAGTGACCCGGGACTAGTCATTCATGAGCAGTTCTTC
CASSDPGLVIHEQFF
>NA|TRBJ2-1|NA|TRBV10-3
TGTGCCATCAGGGGGGGAAGGGCGGACAATGAGCAGTTCTTC
CAIRGGRADNEQFF
>NA|TRBJ2-2|NA|TRBV7-3
TGTGCCAGCAGCTTAGAACAGGCCGGGGAGCTGTTTTTT
CASSLEQAGELFF
>NA|TRBJ2-5|NA|TRBV12-3/TRBV12-4
TGTGCCAGCAGTTTCTCGGGAGAGGAAGAGACCCAGTACTTC
CASSFSGEEETQYF
>NA|TRBJ1-1|NA|TRBV7-3
TGTGCCAGCAGCAAGGACAGCTTACCGGACACTGAAGCTTTCTTT
CASSKDSLPDTEAFF
>TRBD2|TRBJ2-3|many|TRBV29-1
TGCAGCGTGACTAGCGGGGTAGATACGCAGTATTTT
CSVTSGVDTQYF
>TRBD1|TRBJ1-5|NA|TRBV20-1
TGCAGTGCTACTGACCGGGACAGACGGAATCAGCCCCAGCATTTT
CSATDRDRRNQPQHF
>TRBD2|TRBJ2-1|few|TRBV5-1
TGCGCCAGCGGGACTAGCGCCATCACCTCCTACAATGAGCAGTTCTTC
CASGTSAITSYNEQFF
>NA|TRBJ1-6|few|TRBV11-2
TGTGCCAGCAGCTTACTGGCTCAAAGCTCCTATAATTCACCCCTCCACTTT
CASSLLAQSSYNSPLHF
>NA|TRBJ2-7|many|TRBV6-6
TGTGCCAGCAGTTACCGGGGGAACGAGCAGTACTTC
CASSYRGNEQYF
>TRBD1|TRBJ1-2|NA|TRBV29-1
TGCAGCGTAGGGACAGGGTCCTCCCTCGGCTACACCTTC
CSVGTGSSLGYTF
>NA|TRBJ2-4|NA|TRBV2
TGTGCCAGCAGTGATGACGGCCGCCGAAACATTCAGTACTTC
CASSDDGRRNIQYF
>NA|TRBJ2-1|many|TRBV20-1
TGCAGTGCTATGGCCCGCGCTTTCTACAATGAGCAGTTCTTC
CSAMARAFYNEQFF
>TRBD2|TRBJ2-3|few|TRBV10-3
TGTGCCATCAGTACCGGACTAGAAGGCACAGATACGCAGTATTTT
CAISTGLEGTDTQYF
>TRBD2|TRBJ2-1|NA|TRBV7-9
TGTGCCAGCAGCCGGGGGAGGGACGAGCAGTTCTTC
CASSRGRDEQFF
>TRBD1|TRBJ1-2|few|TRBV20-1
TGCAGTGCTAGAGTGCCGGGACAGGGGTGGGATGGCTACACCTTC
CSARVPGQGWDGYTF